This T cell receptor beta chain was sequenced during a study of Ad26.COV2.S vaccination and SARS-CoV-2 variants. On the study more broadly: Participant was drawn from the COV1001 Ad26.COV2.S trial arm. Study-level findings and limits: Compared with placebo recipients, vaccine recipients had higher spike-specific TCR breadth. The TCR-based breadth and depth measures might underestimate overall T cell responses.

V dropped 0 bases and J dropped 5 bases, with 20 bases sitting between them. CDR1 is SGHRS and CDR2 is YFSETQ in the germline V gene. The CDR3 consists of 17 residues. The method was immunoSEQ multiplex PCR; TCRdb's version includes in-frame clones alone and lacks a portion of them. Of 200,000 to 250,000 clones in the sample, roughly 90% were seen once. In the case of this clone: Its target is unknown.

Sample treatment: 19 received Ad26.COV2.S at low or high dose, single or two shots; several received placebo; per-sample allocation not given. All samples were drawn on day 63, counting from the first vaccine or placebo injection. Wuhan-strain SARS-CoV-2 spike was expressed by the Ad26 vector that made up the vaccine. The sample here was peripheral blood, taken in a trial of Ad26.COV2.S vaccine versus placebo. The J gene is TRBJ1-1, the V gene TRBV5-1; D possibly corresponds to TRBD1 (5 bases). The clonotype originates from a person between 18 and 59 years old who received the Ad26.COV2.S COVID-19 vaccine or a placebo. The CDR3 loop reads CASSLDERGIGRTEAFF. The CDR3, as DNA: TGCGCCAGCAGCTTGGACGAAAGGGGAATTGGGAGGACTGAAGCTTTCTTT.